These 13 T cell receptor beta chains came from one sample sequenced in a study of CXCR3-negative and CXCR3-positive naive CD8 T cells. Via 5' RACE with UMI labels, TRB cDNA libraries were prepared. TCRdb re-analyzed the 5' RACE reads; it lists each CDR3 protein once, without DNA. The sample holds about 57,000 distinct CDR3 sequences. Sequences were obtained from memory CD8+ T cells from blood. Source of these receptors: a human donor in good health. Some clones in this sample may be carry-over from other donors' samples.

The chain is built from TRBV20-1 and TRBJ2-1; TCRdb's D call, TRBD1, is unchecked because there is no DNA. The CDR3 spans 13 residues. Germline V CDR1 and CDR2: DFQATT, SNEGSKA (reference sequence). The CDR3 sequence is CSARPTGYNEQFF.

The chain recombines TRBV28 with TRBJ1-1. The CDR3 totals 13 residues. Germline V gives CDR1 MDHEN, CDR2 SYDVKM. The CDR3 sequence: CASSLGPSFEAFF. The entire variable domain, with the rest obtained from reference TRBV28 and TRBJ1-1, is as follows: DVKVTQSSRYLVKRTGEKVFLECVQDMDHENMFWYRQDPGLGLRLIYFSYDVKMKEKGDIPEGYSVSREKKERFSLILESASTNQTSMYLCASSLGPSFEAFFGQGTRLTVV.

This chain links TRBV9 with TRBJ2-1. CDR3 size: 14 residues. CDR1 SGDLS and CDR2 YYNGEE come from the germline V gene. The CDR3 protein is CASSPLETYNEQFF. The full variable domain, rest sourced from reference TRBV9 and TRBJ2-1, is DSGVTQTPKHLITATGQRVTLRCSPRSGDLSVYWYQQSLDQGLQFLIQYYNGEERAKGNILERFSAQQFPDLHSELNLSSLELGDSALYFCASSPLETYNEQFFGPGTRLTVL.

The V and J genes are TRBV4-3 and TRBJ2-6; TCRdb's D call, TRBD1, is unchecked because there is no DNA. The CDR3 extends over 18 amino acids. CDR1 is LGHNA and CDR2 is YSLEER in the germline V gene. The CDR3 protein is CASSQDGNRVAGANVLTF.

The chain is built from TRBV4-3 and TRBJ2-1; no DNA is available, so the TRBD1 call from TCRdb remains unchecked. There are 15 residues in the CDR3. The germline V gene has CDR1 LGHNA and CDR2 YSLEER. The CDR3 loop is CASSYGTGSSNEQFF.

This chain joins TRBV21-1 and TRBJ2-7; TCRdb selects TRBD2, and the lack of DNA leaves this call unchecked. TRBV21-1 is a pseudogene locus. The CDR3 totals 18 residues. The CDR3: CASSKEKGLAGDAYEQYF.

V usage is TRBV20-1 and J usage is TRBJ1-2; TCRdb calls TRBD1, which cannot be checked without DNA. This CDR3 region has 14 residues. Germline V CDR1 and CDR2: DFQATT, SNEGSKA (reference sequence). This CDR3 is CSAPPQGANYGYTF.

The rearrangement joins TRBV4-2 to TRBJ2-7; TCRdb's D call, TRBD1, is unchecked because there is no DNA. The CDR3 has 15 residues. Germline V gene lookup returns CDR1 LGHNA and CDR2 YNFKEQ. The CDR3: CASSRGTGTAYEQYF.

The chain recombines TRBV15 with TRBJ2-5; TCRdb indicates TRBD1, and absent DNA this call remains unverified. Germline V gene sequence: CDR1 LNHNV, CDR2 YYDKDF (reference sequence). The CDR3 loop spans 15 amino acids. The CDR3 is CATSRDSGTQETQYF. Full variable domain (remainder filled in from reference TRBV15 and TRBJ2-5): DAMVIQNPRYQVTQFGKPVTLSCSQTLNHNVMYWYQQKSSQAPKLLFHYYDKDFNNEADTPDNFQSRRPNTSFCFLDIRSPGLGDTAMYLCATSRDSGTQETQYFGPGTRLLVL.

This chain connects TRBV6-2 or TRBV6-3 to TRBJ1-1. Germline CDR1 reads MNHEY; CDR2 reads SVGEGT. The CDR3 is made up of 13 amino acids. The CDR3 protein is CASSYSISFEAFF.

The chain joins TRBV12-3 or TRBV12-4 to TRBJ1-1; no DNA is available, so the TRBD1 call from TCRdb remains unchecked. The CDR3 has 18 residues. CDR3 residues: CASSLGFLRGLGDTEAFF.

The chain is built from TRBV7-9 and TRBJ2-1. Germline CDR1 and CDR2: SEHNR and FQNEAQ (reference sequence). The CDR3 has 12 amino acids. Here the CDR3 reads CASSLAVAEQFF. The whole variable domain, remainder taken from reference TRBV7-9 and TRBJ2-1, is DTGVSQNPRHKITKRGQNVTFRCDPISEHNRLYWYRQTLGQGPEFLTYFQNEAQLEKSRLLSDRFSAERPKGSFSTLEIQRTEQGDSAMYLCASSLAVAEQFFGPGTRLTVL.

J is TRBJ2-7 and V is TRBV6-2 or TRBV6-3; absent DNA, TCRdb's TRBD1 call cannot be checked. The CDR3 spans 12 residues. From germline, CDR1 is MNHEY and CDR2 SVGEGT. The chain's CDR3 is CASSSDRSEQYF.